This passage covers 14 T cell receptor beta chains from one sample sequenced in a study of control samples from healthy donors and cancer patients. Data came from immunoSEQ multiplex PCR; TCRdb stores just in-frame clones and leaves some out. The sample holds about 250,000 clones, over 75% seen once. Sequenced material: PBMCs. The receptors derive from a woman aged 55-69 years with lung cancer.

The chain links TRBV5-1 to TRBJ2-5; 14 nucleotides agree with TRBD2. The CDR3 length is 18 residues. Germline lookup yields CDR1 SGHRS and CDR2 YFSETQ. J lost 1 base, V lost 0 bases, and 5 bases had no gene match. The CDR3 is CASSLEGLAGVSQETQYF. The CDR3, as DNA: TGCGCCAGCAGCTTGGAGGGACTAGCGGGAGTTAGCCAAGAGACCCAGTACTTC.

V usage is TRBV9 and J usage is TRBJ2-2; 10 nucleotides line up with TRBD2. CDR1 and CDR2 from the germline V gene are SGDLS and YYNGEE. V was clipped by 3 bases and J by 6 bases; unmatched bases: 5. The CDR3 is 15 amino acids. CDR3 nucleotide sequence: TGTGCCAGCAGCGCCGGACTAGCGGAACCCGGGGAGCTGTTTTTT. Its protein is CASSAGLAEPGELFF.

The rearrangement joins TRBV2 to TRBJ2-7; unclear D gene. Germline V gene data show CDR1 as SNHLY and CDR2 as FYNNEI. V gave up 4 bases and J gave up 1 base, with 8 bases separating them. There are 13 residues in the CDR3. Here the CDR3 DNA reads TGTGCCAGCAGTGCCGACGCGTCCTACGAGCAGTACTTC. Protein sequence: CASSADASYEQYF.

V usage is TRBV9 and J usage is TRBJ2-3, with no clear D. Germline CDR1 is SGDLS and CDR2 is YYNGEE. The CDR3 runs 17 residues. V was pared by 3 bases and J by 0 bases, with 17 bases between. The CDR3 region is CASSAGRTSSSTDTQYF. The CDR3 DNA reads TGTGCCAGCAGCGCCGGACGGACCTCCTCTAGCACAGATACGCAGTATTTT.

The CDR3 DNA follows: TGTGCCAGCCATTTCCGGGCGGACATAGATCAGCCCCAGCATTTT. It specifies CASHFRADIDQPQHF. V is TRBV19 and J is TRBJ1-5; TRBD1 is a possible D gene (5 bases). Germline V gene data show CDR1 as LNHDA and CDR2 as SQIVND (reference sequence). Between the trimmed V and J ends, which lost 9 bases and 5 bases, there was a span of 20 bases. This CDR3 has 15 amino acids.

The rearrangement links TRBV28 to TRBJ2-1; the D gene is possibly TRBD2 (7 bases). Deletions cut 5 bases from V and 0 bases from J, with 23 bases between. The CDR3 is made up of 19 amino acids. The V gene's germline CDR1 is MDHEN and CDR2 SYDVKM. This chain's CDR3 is CASSGGGLAASHSYNEQFF. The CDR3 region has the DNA TGTGCCAGCAGTGGGGGGGGGCTAGCGGCATCACACTCCTACAATGAGCAGTTCTTC. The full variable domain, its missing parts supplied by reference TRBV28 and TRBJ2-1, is DVKVTQSSRYLVKRTGEKVFLECVQDMDHENMFWYRQDPGLGLRLIYFSYDVKMKEKGDIPEGYSVSREKKERFSLILESASTNQTSMYLCASSGGGLAASHSYNEQFFGPGTRLTVL.

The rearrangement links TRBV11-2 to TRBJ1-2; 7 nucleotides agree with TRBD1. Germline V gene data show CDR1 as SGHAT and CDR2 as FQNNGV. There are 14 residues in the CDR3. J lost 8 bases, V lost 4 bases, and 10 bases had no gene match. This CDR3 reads CASSSRGNLPGYTF. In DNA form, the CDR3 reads TGTGCCAGCAGCTCCAGGGGGAACTTGCCCGGCTACACCTTC.

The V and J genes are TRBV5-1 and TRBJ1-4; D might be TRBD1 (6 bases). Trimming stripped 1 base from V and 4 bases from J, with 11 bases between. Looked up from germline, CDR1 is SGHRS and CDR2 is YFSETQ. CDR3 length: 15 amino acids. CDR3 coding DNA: TGCGCCAGCAGCTTGACAGGACAGAGTAATGAAAAACTGTTTTTT. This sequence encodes CASSLTGQSNEKLFF.

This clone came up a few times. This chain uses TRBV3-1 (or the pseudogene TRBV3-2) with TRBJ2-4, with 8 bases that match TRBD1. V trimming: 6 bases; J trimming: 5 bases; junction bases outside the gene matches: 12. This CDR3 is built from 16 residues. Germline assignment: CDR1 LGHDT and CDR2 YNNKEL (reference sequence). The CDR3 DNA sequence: TGTGCCAGCAGTCCAGGACAGGGCCGGGGCCAAAACATTCAGTACTTC. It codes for CASSPGQGRGQNIQYF.

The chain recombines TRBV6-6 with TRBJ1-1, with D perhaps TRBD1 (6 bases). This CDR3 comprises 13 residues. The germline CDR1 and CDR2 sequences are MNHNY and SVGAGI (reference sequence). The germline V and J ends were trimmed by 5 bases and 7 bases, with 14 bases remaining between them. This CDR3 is CASSIQGSNEAFF. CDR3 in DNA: TGTGCCAGCAGTATACAGGGTTCCAATGAAGCTTTCTTT.

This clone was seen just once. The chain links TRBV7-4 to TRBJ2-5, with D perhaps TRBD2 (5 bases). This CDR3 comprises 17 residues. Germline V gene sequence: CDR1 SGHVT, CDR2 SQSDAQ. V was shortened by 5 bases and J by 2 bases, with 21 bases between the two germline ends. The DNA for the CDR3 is TGTGCCAGCAGCATCGGAGGCGTTCGGCGGCAGCAAGAGACCCAGTACTTC. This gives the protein CASSIGGVRRQQETQYF.

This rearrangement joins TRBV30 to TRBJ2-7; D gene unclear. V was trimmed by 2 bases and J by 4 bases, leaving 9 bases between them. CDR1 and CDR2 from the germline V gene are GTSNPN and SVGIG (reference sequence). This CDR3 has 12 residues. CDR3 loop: CAWSFNLYEQYF. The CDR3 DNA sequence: TGTGCCTGGAGTTTCAACCTTTACGAGCAGTACTTC.

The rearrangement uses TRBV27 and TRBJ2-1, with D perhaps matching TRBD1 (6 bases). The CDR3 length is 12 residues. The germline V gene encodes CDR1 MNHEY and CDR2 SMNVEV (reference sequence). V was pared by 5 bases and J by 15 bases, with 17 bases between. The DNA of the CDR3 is TGTGCCAGCAGTACGGGACATTTCGGTTTGTTCTTC. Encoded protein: CASSTGHFGLFF.

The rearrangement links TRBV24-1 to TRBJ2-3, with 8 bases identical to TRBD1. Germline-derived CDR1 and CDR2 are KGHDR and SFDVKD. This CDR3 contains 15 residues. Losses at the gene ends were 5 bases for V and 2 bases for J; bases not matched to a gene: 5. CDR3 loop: CATSVGQGNTDTQYF. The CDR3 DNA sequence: TGTGCCACCAGTGTAGGACAGGGAAACACAGATACGCAGTATTTT.